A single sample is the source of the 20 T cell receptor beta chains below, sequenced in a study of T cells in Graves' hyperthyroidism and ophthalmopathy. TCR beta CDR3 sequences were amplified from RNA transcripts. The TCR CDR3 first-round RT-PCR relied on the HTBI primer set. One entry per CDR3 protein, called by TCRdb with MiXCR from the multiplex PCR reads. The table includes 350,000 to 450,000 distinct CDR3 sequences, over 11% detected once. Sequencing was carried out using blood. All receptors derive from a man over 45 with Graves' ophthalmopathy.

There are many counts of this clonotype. For the CDR3, the DNA is TGTGCCAGCAGCCAGAAAAAGGCTGAAGCTTTCTTT. Protein: CASSQKKAEAFF. The chain combines TRBV5-6 with TRBJ1-1; D remains ambiguous. Germline V lookup: CDR1 SGHDT, CDR2 YYEEEE. Trimming left V 4 bases short and J 6 bases short, with 10 bases between. The CDR3 is made up of 12 amino acids.

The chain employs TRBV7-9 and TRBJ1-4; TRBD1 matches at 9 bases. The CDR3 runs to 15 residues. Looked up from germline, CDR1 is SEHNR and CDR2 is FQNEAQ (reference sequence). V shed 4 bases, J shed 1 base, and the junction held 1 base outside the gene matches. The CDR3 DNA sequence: TGTGCCAGCAGCTCGGGACAGGGAACTAATGAAAAACTGTTTTTT. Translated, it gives CASSSGQGTNEKLFF. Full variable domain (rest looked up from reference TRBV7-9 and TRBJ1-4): DTGVSQNPRHKITKRGQNVTFRCDPISEHNRLYWYRQTLGQGPEFLTYFQNEAQLEKSRLLSDRFSAERPKGSFSTLEIQRTEQGDSAMYLCASSSGQGTNEKLFFGSGTQLSVL.

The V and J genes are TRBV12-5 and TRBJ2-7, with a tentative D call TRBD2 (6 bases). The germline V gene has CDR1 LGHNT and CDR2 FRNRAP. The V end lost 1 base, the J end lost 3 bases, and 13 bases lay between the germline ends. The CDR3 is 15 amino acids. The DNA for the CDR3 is TGTGCTAGTGGTTTGGCCTCCGGGAGACTCTACGAGCAGTACTTC. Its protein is CASGLASGRLYEQYF.

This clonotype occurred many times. The CDR3 nucleotides are TGTGCCAGCCGGATTACCGGGACAGGGAATCTTGAGCAGTTCTTC. Its protein is CASRITGTGNLEQFF. The chain is built from TRBV12-3 or TRBV12-4 and TRBJ2-1, with 9 bases fitting TRBD1. V trimming: 8 bases; J trimming: 9 bases; junction bases outside the gene matches: 14. The CDR3 runs 15 residues.

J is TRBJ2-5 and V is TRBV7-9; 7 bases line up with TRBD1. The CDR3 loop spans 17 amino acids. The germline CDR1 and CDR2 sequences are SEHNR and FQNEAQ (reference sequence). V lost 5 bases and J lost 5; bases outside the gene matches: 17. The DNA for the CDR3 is TGTGCCAGCAGCCTAAGTTTGGGCCCCGGCAGGGGGGAGACCCAGTACTTC. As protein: CASSLSLGPGRGETQYF. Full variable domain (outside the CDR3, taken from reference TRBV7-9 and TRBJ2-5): DTGVSQNPRHKITKRGQNVTFRCDPISEHNRLYWYRQTLGQGPEFLTYFQNEAQLEKSRLLSDRFSAERPKGSFSTLEIQRTEQGDSAMYLCASSLSLGPGRGETQYFGPGTRLLVL.

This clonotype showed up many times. CDR3 nucleotide sequence: TGTGCCAGCAATAAAGGAGGCAATCAGCCCCAGCATTTT. Its translation: CASNKGGNQPQHF. This chain connects TRBV2 to TRBJ1-5; no reliable D call. Per germline, CDR1 SNHLY and CDR2 FYNNEI. The V gene lost 7 bases and the J gene lost 2 bases, with 9 bases spanning the gap. This CDR3 is 13 amino acids long.

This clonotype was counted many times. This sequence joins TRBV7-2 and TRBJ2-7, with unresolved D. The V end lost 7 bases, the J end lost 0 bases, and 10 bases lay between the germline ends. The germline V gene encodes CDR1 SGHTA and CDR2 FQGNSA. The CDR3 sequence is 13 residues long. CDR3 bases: TGTGCCAGCATCGGTGACACCTCCTACGAGCAGTACTTC. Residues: CASIGDTSYEQYF.

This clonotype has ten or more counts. Here the CDR3 DNA reads TGTGCCAAACGACGGGGGGCAGATAACACTGAAGCTTTCTTT. Amino acid sequence: CAKRRGADNTEAFF. The chain carries TRBV30 and TRBJ1-1; D may be TRBD1 (6 bases). From germline, CDR1 is GTSNPN and CDR2 SVGIG (reference sequence). The length of the CDR3 is 14 residues. Trimming removed 8 bases from V and 2 bases from J, with 18 bases in between.

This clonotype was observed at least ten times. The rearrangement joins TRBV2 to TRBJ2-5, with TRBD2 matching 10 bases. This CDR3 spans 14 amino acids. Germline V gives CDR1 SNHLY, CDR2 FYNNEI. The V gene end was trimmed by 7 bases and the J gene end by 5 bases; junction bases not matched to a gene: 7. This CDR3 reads CASKKREGPETQYF. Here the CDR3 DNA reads TGTGCCAGCAAGAAGCGGGAGGGCCCCGAGACCCAGTACTTC.

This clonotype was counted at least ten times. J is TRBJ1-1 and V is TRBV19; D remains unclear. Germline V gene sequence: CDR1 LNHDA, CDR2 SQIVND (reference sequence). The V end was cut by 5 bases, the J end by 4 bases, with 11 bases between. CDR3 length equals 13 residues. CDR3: CASSSHRGTEAFF. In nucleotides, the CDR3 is TGTGCCAGTAGTTCGCACAGAGGCACTGAAGCTTTCTTT.

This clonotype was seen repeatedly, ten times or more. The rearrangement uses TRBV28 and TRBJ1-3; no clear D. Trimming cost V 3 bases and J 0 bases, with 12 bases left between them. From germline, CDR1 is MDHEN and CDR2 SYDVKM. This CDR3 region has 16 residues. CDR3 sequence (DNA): TGTGCCAGCAGTTTCAGTCGGATTTTCTCTGGAAACACCATATATTTT. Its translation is CASSFSRIFSGNTIYF.

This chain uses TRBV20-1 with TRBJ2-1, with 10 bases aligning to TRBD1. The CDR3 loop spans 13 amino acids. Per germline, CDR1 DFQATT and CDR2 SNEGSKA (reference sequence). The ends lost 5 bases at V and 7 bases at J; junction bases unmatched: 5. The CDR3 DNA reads TGCAGTGCTGTTCCGGGACAGGGGAATGAGCAGTTCTTC. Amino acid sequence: CSAVPGQGNEQFF.

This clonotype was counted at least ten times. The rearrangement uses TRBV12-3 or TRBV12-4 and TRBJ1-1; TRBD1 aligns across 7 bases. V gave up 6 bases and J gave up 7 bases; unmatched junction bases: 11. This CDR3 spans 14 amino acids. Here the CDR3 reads CASRLDRSLNEAFF. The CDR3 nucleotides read TGTGCCAGCAGATTGGACAGGTCCTTAAATGAAGCTTTCTTT.

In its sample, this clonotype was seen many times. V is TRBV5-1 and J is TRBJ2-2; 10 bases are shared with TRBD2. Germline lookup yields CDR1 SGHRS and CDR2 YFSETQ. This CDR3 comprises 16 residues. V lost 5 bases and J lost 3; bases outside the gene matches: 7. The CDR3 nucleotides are TGCGCCAGCAGTCTCCTAGCGGGAGAGGACACCGGGGAGCTGTTTTTT. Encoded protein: CASSLLAGEDTGELFF.

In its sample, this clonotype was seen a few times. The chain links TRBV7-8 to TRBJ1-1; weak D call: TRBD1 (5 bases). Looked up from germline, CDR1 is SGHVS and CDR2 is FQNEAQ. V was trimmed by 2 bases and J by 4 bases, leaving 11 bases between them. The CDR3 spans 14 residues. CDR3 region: CASSLRDRLTEAFF. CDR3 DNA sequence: TGTGCCAGCAGCTTAAGGGACCGACTCACTGAAGCTTTCTTT.

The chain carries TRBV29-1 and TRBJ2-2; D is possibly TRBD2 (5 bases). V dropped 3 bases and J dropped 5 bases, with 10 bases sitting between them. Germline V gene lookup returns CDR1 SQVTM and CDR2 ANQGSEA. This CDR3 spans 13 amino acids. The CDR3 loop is CSVDRGRTGELFF. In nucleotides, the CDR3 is TGCAGCGTTGACCGGGGTCGGACCGGGGAGCTGTTTTTT.

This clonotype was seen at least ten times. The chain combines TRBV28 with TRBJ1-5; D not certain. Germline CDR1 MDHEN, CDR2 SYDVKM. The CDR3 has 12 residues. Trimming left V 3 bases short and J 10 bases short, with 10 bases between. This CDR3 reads CASSLRHLPQHF. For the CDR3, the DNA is TGTGCCAGCAGTTTGCGGCACCTTCCCCAGCATTTT.

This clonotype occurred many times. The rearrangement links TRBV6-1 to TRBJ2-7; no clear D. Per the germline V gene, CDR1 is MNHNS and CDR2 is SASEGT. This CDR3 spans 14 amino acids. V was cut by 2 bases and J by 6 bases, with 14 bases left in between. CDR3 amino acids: CASSEKGGMVEQYF. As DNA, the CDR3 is TGTGCCAGCAGTGAAAAGGGCGGTATGGTCGAGCAGTACTTC.

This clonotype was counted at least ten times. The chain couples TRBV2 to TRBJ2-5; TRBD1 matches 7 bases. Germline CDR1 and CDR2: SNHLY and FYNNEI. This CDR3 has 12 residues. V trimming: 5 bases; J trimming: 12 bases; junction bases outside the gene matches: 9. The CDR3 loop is CASSSGTAHKYF. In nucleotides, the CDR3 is TGTGCCAGCAGTTCCGGGACAGCGCACAAGTACTTC.

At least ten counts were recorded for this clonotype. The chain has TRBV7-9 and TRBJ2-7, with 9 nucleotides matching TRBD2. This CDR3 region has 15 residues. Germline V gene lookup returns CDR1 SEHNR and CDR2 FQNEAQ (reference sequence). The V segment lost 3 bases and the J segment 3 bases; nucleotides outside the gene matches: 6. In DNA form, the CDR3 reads TGTGCCAGCAGCTTTCTAGCGGGAATCAACTACGAGCAGTACTTC. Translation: CASSFLAGINYEQYF.